This T cell receptor beta chain comes out of a study of regulatory T cells in long-lasting Graves disease (dated by TCRdb to the early 2020s). For the study in its entirety: Patients with newly diagnosed Graves' disease had been on antithyroid drugs for under 3 months. A total of about 35 samples underwent TCR sequencing, from some 13 patients with persistent Graves' disease and roughly 20 patients with newly diagnosed Graves' disease. The study took place in China and was registered as a clinical trial. Persistent Graves' disease patients were compared with newly diagnosed Graves' disease patients by peripheral blood TCR sequencing and RNA sequencing. Study-level results and caveats: The authors noted that the small sample size was a limitation that may lower accuracy. Compared with newly diagnosed patients, persistent Graves' disease patients had lower TCR Shannon entropy and fewer highly expanded clones, which suggests clonal expansion. More public clonotypes were shared among persistent patients (around 2,600) than among newly diagnosed patients (roughly 1,000). Sequencing and analysis were restricted to the TCR beta chain. Peripheral blood alone was examined, since thyroid tissue, which constituted the primary lesion, could not be accessed. TRBV28, TRBJ1-2 and TRBJ2-5 were preferentially used in persistent disease, while TRBV20-1 and TRBJ2-1 were favored in newly diagnosed disease.

This clonotype has a count of ten or more. Its antigen specificity is not known. No much larger clone is present one base from it, and per-base qualities are unavailable. Libraries were constructed by multiplex PCR. The reads were generated on an Illumina HiSeq 4000. iRepertoire HTBI primers and Arm-PCR amplification of CDR3 regions were used to construct TCR beta libraries. Before sequencing, the PCR products went through gel purification. As for the authors' bioinformatics: Across samples, 60 to 70 TRBV and approximately 15 TRBJ segments were identified and used for gene usage analysis of CDR3 amino acid clonotypes. COPE and FqMerger were used to merge the filtered high-quality paired reads into contigs. BLAST was used to align contigs to IMGT TRBV, TRBD and TRBJ reference genes, with CDR3 defined following IMGT. Clonotypes above 0.1% frequency were classified as highly expanded clones. Repertoire diversity was measured by Shannon entropy, and V-J evenness by the Gini coefficient. A clonotype found in more than one individual was treated as public. TCRdb reran the public reads through fastp at Q25 and MiXCR, keeping productive beta chains. CDR3 protein sequences are deduplicated, and each keeps its most common genes and DNA. TCRdb assigned the V and J calls; the authors' analysis was not used. The sample contains 400,000 to 500,000 distinct CDR3 sequences, around 17% of them found a single time. 20% to 25% of the sample goes to the ten largest clones.

The time point label, read with the paper, signifies: newly diagnosed GD, antithyroid drugs for less than 3 months. RNA was extracted from PBMCs in TRIzol for both TCR sequencing and RNA sequencing. The diagnosis of Graves' disease followed American Thyroid Association guidelines. Patients were recruited from an endocrinology department in Xi'an, China. Each patient gave approximately 10 milliliters of peripheral blood, collected in an EDTA anticoagulant tube. Ficoll Paque Plus density gradient separation was used to isolate PBMCs, and no further T cell sorting was performed. RNA quality was checked with an Agilent 2100 Bioanalyzer and agarose gel, and concentration with a NanoDrop 2000. The CDR3 spans 14 residues, from the cysteine through the phenylalanine. The DNA shown is the 42-base CDR3, in frame from base 1. CDR1 and CDR2 (MNHNY, SVGAGI) derive from the germline V gene (reference sequence). V and J are truncated by 0 bases and 1 base respectively, leaving an intervening sequence of 6 bases.

The data also belong to a second study, concerning T cells in Graves' hyperthyroidism and ophthalmopathy. Drawing on the second study: Stable Graves' hyperthyroidism was defined as the absence of progression to ophthalmopathy over 18 months of follow-up. Hyperthyroidism patients were newly diagnosed, had a disease duration of under 2 months, and were aged 18 to 65 years. Patients with uncontrolled infections, other autoimmune diseases, pregnancy or lactation were excluded. Diagnoses were established on the basis of clinical symptoms, serum thyroxine and TRAb, thyroid ultrasound, and orbital computed tomography. A first-round RT-PCR of the TCR CDR3 used the HTBI primer set with the Qiagen OneStep RT-PCR kit. Most expanded thyroid clonotypes (frequency above 0.001) were also detected in blood, a finding suggesting that blood repertoires may reflect thyroid immune responses. A 13 V-J signature model separated ophthalmopathy from stable hyperthyroidism, with nearly 90% sensitivity and just under 84% specificity in cross-validation and 80%/75% in testing. During validation, the model predicted progression to ophthalmopathy a median of approximately six months ahead of onset, with almost 71% sensitivity and 72% to 80% specificity. To identify TCR V-J signatures that set the groups apart, the researchers used a discovery cohort of 100 patients, made up of roughly 45 with Graves' ophthalmopathy and some 55 with stable Graves' hyperthyroidism. Whether ophthalmopathy could be predicted prospectively was tested in an independent validation cohort made up of roughly 19 hyperthyroidism patients plus 17 patients who later progressed to ophthalmopathy. The 100 discovery patients were divided at random into training and test sets in a 7:3 ratio. Thyroid tissue and blood T-cell repertoires from about six Graves' hyperthyroidism patients were also compared in the study. After blood sampling, hyperthyroidism patients were treated with methimazole at a starting dose of 30 mg daily, and ophthalmopathy patients were treated with high-dose intravenous methylprednisolone. A second multiplex PCR round built the libraries, followed by size selection and purification. The libraries were sequenced on an Illumina HiSeq2000 using paired-end 100 bp reads. SOAPnuke was used to process the raw data, removing reads that contained adapters or uncalled bases, had a mean Phred below 15, or lacked an exact match to the constant primer or identifier. COPE v1.2.5 was used to merge the high-quality paired reads, and each unique nucleotide sequence was defined as a clonotype. Clonotypes were aligned to IMGT TRBV, TRBD and TRBJ reference segments using MiTCR v1.1. The analysis included only V-J combinations with a frequency above 0.0001, which together covered approximately 99% of the repertoires. A TCS score was defined as the ratio between F50 (clonal expansion) and ExV (chaos), using BLOSUM62-based TCRdist between CDR3 peptides within each V-J. Welch's t-statistics and random forest reduced 514 V-J features to some 14, which were used in a naive Bayes classifier (R e1071). No statistical method was used to set the sample size in advance, and investigators knew the group allocation. TCR Vbeta CDR3 sequencing of fewer than 150 peripheral blood samples (about 45 ophthalmopathy, roughly 74 hyperthyroidism and some 17 progressor patients) is reported in the paper.

The sample consisted of peripheral blood mononuclear cells (PBMCs), taken at new diagnosis, from a patient treated with antithyroid drugs. This TCR came from a woman under 30 with Graves disease. Donor details come from another sample of the same person, matched by shared clones. The sequence links TRBV6-6 to TRBJ2-5; no D gene call is confident. CDR3 loop: CASSYSGAQETQYF. The nucleotide sequence reads TGTGCCAGCAGTTACTCGGGTGCCCAAGAGACCCAGTACTTC.